What follows are 6 T cell receptor beta chains derived from one specimen sequenced in a study of blood T cell repertoires in COVID-19. Assay: immunoSEQ multiplex PCR; the TCRdb copy retains only in-frame clones and omits some. The table shows over 350,000 clones, with roughly nine tenths occurring only once. Input material: PBMCs or T cells enriched from blood (not recorded which). The receptors here all came from a woman aged 40-49 years who had been exposed to COVID-19.

The rearrangement joins TRBV14 to TRBJ1-6, with TRBD1 matching over 9 bases. The J segment lost 7 bases and the V segment lost 1 base, leaving 8 bases of the junction unmatched. CDR1 is SGHDN and CDR2 is FVKESK in the germline V gene. CDR3 length: 17 residues. This CDR3 is CASSQGWTGVKNSPLHF. The CDR3 DNA reads as TGTGCCAGCAGCCAAGGTTGGACAGGGGTCAAGAATTCACCCCTCCACTTT.

The chain has TRBV6-5 and TRBJ2-7, with TRBD1 identical over 11 bases. Germline CDR1 MNHEY, CDR2 SVGAGI. J gave up 3 bases and V 4 bases, and 2 bases lay outside the gene matches. This CDR3 spans 14 amino acids. The CDR3 coding sequence is TGTGCCAGCAGTTCCGGGACAGGGGGCTACGAGCAGTACTTC. Amino acid sequence: CASSSGTGGYEQYF.

CDR3 loop: CASSLDPRSEQYF. In DNA form, the CDR3 reads TGTGCCAGCAGCTTAGATCCCAGGTCCGAGCAGTACTTC. J is TRBJ2-7 and V is TRBV7-2, with D uncertain. The CDR3 loop spans 13 amino acids. Between the trimmed V and J ends, which lost 1 base and 6 bases, there was a span of 10 bases. CDR1 is SGHTA, CDR2 FQGNSA, per germline.

The chain links TRBV7-8 to TRBJ2-3, with 13 bases fitting TRBD2. This CDR3 contains 16 residues. Per germline, CDR1 SGHVS and CDR2 FQNEAQ. Germline trimming cut 0 bases from V and 3 bases from J; bases unmatched to any gene: 0. The CDR3: CASSLALAGGTDTQYF. The CDR3 coding sequence is TGTGCCAGCAGCTTAGCACTAGCGGGAGGGACAGATACGCAGTATTTT.

The chain employs TRBV10-2 and TRBJ2-7, with D possibly matching TRBD2 (6 bases). The CDR3 extends over 14 amino acids. Trimming stripped 3 bases from V and 5 bases from J, with 14 bases between. The germline CDR1 and CDR2 sequences are WSHSY and SAAADI. CDR3 coding DNA: TGCGCCAGCAGTGATCAGTGGGAGGCCCACGAGCAGTACTTC. Translating gives CASSDQWEAHEQYF.

The rearrangement links TRBV2 to TRBJ2-7, with D perhaps matching TRBD2 (7 bases). Trimming stripped 1 base from V and 5 bases from J, with 12 bases between. CDR3 length equals 14 residues. Germline V CDR1 and CDR2: SNHLY, FYNNEI. The CDR3 loop reads CASSEVRGGNEQYF. The CDR3 DNA is TGTGCCAGCAGTGAAGTTAGGGGGGGCAACGAGCAGTACTTC.